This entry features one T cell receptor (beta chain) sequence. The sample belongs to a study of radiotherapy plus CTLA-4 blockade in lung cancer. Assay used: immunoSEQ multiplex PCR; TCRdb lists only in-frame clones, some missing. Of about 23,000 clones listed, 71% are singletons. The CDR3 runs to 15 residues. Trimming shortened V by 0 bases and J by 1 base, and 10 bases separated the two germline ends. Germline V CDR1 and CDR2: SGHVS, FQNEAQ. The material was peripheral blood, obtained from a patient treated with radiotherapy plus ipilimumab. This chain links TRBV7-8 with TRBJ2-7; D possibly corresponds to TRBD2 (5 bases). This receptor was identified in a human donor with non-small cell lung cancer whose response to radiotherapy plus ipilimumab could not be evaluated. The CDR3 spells CASSLAATISYEQYF. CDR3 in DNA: TGTGCCAGCAGCTTAGCCGCGACTATTTCCTACGAGCAGTACTTC.